These 21 T cell receptor beta chains were all obtained from the same sample, sequenced in a study of molecular identifiers for immune sequencing clone quantification. A single record per CDR3 protein comes from TCRdb applying MiXCR to the PCR reads. The table has approximately 550,000 distinct CDR3 sequences, over 20% seen once. Sample: naive CD8+ T cells from blood, with Jurkat cell RNA spiked in. Subset indicated: FACS-sorted CD8+CD4-CCR7+CD45RA+ naive T cells. These receptors originate from a human donor in good health. Some libraries in this study had Jurkat cell RNA spiked in.

This chain connects TRBV21-1 to TRBJ2-5; TRBD1 is taken as the D call from the table, unchecked against the DNA. TRBV21-1 is termed a pseudogene. This CDR3 region has 15 residues. DNA of the CDR3: TGTGCCAGCAGGGGGGAATGGACAGGAGAAGAGACCCAGTGCTTC. It translates to CASRGEWTGEETQCF.

This clonotype was found a few times. CDR3 bases: TGTGCCAGCAGCCCGACCGGCACAGAGCCTAACACAGATACGCAGTATTTT. Encoded protein: CASSPTGTEPNTDTQYF. This rearrangement joins TRBV9 to TRBJ2-3; D is undetermined. The CDR3 loop spans 17 amino acids. Germline assignment: CDR1 SGDLS and CDR2 YYNGEE. V was pared by 4 bases and J by 2 bases, with 20 bases between.

This clonotype was observed a handful of times. This rearrangement joins TRBV4-3 to TRBJ1-4; TRBD1 is a possible D gene (5 bases). The CDR3 is 17 amino acids. The germline V gene encodes CDR1 LGHNA and CDR2 YSLEER. Trimming took off 0 bases at V and 3 bases at J, with 14 bases between the two ends. DNA of the CDR3: TGCGCCAGCAGCCAAGATTCCGGCAGGGACTCTAATGAAAAACTGTTTTTT. Its translation is CASSQDSGRDSNEKLFF.

A word on this clonotype: A much larger clone lies one base from this, so it may be a read error. This chain links TRBV12-3 or TRBV12-4 with TRBJ1-2, with 9 bases matching TRBD1. CDR3 length equals 19 residues. The CDR3 DNA reads as TGTGCCGGCAGTCCGACCTTCTTGGGACAGGGTTCCGCGGACTATGGCTACACCTTC. Its translation: CAGSPTFLGQGSADYGYTF.

Regarding this clonotype: This may be a read error, as it is one base from a much larger clone. The J gene is TRBJ1-1, the V gene TRBV6-2 or TRBV6-3; D call uncertain. Germline assignment: CDR1 MNHEY and CDR2 SVGEGT. The CDR3 sequence is 16 residues long. Trimming left V 2 bases short and J 4 bases short, with 17 bases between. CDR3 coding DNA: TGTGCCAGCAGTTACCCCCTTTTAGTGGAGGGCACTGAAGCTTTCTTT. It specifies CASSYPLLVEGTEAFF.

Worth noting for this clonotype: With a much larger clone just one base away, this may be a read error. The chain links TRBV19 to TRBJ2-3, with 7 bases matching TRBD1. The CDR3 consists of 15 residues. CDR1 is LNHDA, CDR2 SQIVND, per germline (reference sequence). CDR3 DNA sequence: TGTGCCAGTAGAGGTTTGTCGTTGGGGACAGATGCGCAGTATTTT. Protein sequence: CASRGLSLGTDAQYF.

On this clonotype itself: A junction boundary mismatches the germline segment, possibly from a read error. This chain connects TRBV5-1 to TRBJ2-7; weak D call: TRBD2 (5 bases). Germline CDR1 is SGHRS and CDR2 is YFSETQ. The CDR3 is 14 residues long. The CDR3 is CASSLVGVFYKQYF. Here the CDR3 DNA reads TGCGCCAGCAGCTTGGTCGGGGTCTTCTACAAGCAGTACTTC.

A word on this clonotype: This may be a read error, as it is one base from a much larger clone. This sequence joins TRBV7-9 and TRBJ2-3; 7 bases fit TRBD2. Germline V lookup: CDR1 SEHNR, CDR2 FQNEAQ (reference sequence). V shed 1 base, J shed 4 bases, and the junction held 8 bases outside the gene matches. This CDR3 has 16 amino acids. CDR3 protein: CASSLEPLAYADTQYF. CDR3 DNA: TGTGCCAGCAGCTTAGAGCCACTAGCGTACGCAGATACGCAGTATTTT.

On this clonotype itself: A much larger clone is a single base away; this may be a read error. Because the CDR3 is missing its conserved closing phenylalanine or tryptophan, this is likely a read error. The chain employs TRBV9 and TRBJ2-3; D ambiguous. Germline V gene lookup returns CDR1 SGDLS and CDR2 YYNGEE. CDR3 size: 13 residues. V was cut by 0 bases and J by 4 bases, with 6 bases left in between. In DNA, the CDR3 is TGTGCCAGCAGCGTAGAATCCGCAGATACGCAGTATTCT. It yields the protein CASSVESADTQYS.

This clonotype appeared many times. The rearrangement joins TRBV7-2 to TRBJ2-3; D unresolved. Germline V gene data show CDR1 as SGHTA and CDR2 as FQGNSA. V was pared by 4 bases and J by 0 bases, with 11 bases between. This CDR3 region has 15 residues. The CDR3 DNA sequence: TGTGCCAGCAGCTCCCTAACAGCCAGCACAGATACGCAGTATTTT. This encodes CASSSLTASTDTQYF.

In this sample, this clonotype turned up a few times. The chain couples TRBV9 to TRBJ2-5; possible D gene TRBD2, 5 bases. The CDR3 consists of 14 residues. V shed 4 bases and J shed 1 base, with 11 bases lying between them. CDR1 is SGDLS and CDR2 is YYNGEE in the germline V gene. CDR3 amino acids: CASSPGLLQETQYF. In DNA, the CDR3 is TGTGCCAGCAGCCCCGGACTTCTCCAAGAGACCCAGTACTTC.

This clonotype was seen many times. The chain has TRBV7-9 and TRBJ1-4, with 7 bases that match TRBD1. The germline V gene encodes CDR1 SEHNR and CDR2 FQNEAQ (reference sequence). Germline trimming cut 1 base from V and 5 bases from J; bases unmatched to any gene: 13. The CDR3 contains 18 residues. The CDR3 sequence is CASSLVIKTTGTNEKLFF. The CDR3 DNA is TGTGCCAGCAGCTTAGTGATAAAAACGACAGGGACAAATGAAAAACTGTTTTTT.

The chain recombines TRBV12-3 or TRBV12-4 with TRBJ2-2; 8 nucleotides line up with TRBD1. V shed 4 bases and J 6 bases; nucleotides not matched to a gene: 13. The CDR3 has 17 residues. The CDR3 DNA reads as TGTGCCAGCAGTTCCCTCGACCAGGACAGGGCCTCCGGGGAGCTGTTTTTT. Translation: CASSSLDQDRASGELFF.

This clonotype has a handful of counts. This rearrangement joins TRBV24-1 to TRBJ2-2, with a tentative D call TRBD2 (6 bases). The CDR3 extends over 15 amino acids. Looked up from germline, CDR1 is KGHDR and CDR2 is SFDVKD. Deletions cut 1 base from V and 6 bases from J, with 11 bases between. The CDR3 sequence is CATSDLRGEAGELFF. CDR3 DNA: TGTGCCACCAGTGATTTAAGAGGGGAGGCCGGGGAGCTGTTTTTT.

This clonotype has only a few counts. The chain uses TRBV27 and TRBJ2-7; D might be TRBD2 (6 bases). Trimming shortened V by 5 bases and J by 3 bases, and 11 bases separated the two germline ends. This CDR3 is built from 13 residues. Per germline, CDR1 MNHEY and CDR2 SMNVEV (reference sequence). The CDR3 region is CASSPDYLYEQYF. The CDR3 nucleotides are TGTGCCAGCAGTCCGGACTACCTCTACGAGCAGTACTTC.

Details on this clonotype: A much bigger clone sits one base away, suggesting this may be a read error. This chain uses TRBV4-3 with TRBJ2-5, with D possibly called TRBD1 or TRBD2 (5 bases each). Per germline, CDR1 LGHNA and CDR2 YSLEER. V lost 0 bases, J lost 5 bases, and 22 bases lay in between. The CDR3 is 18 amino acids. CDR3 in amino acids: CASSQDSPSWGWWETQYF. In DNA form, the CDR3 reads TGCGCCAGCAGCCAAGATTCCCCTAGCTGGGGGTGGTGGGAGACCCAGTACTTC.

The gene calls are TRBV10-3 and TRBJ1-1; D gene ambiguous. Germline-derived CDR1 and CDR2 are ENHRY and SYGVKD. With 0 bases removed from V and 6 bases from J, the gap between germline ends came to 11 bases. The length of the CDR3 is 14 residues. The CDR3 spells CAISESPGRAEAFF. CDR3 DNA sequence: TGTGCCATCAGTGAGTCGCCGGGTCGGGCTGAAGCTTTCTTT.

This clonotype was seen repeatedly, ten times or more. The chain combines TRBV5-1 with TRBJ1-3; no clear D gene. Trimming stripped 0 bases from V and 2 bases from J, with 3 bases between. Looked up from germline, CDR1 is SGHRS and CDR2 is YFSETQ. The CDR3 is 13 residues long. Here the CDR3 reads CASSLGTGNTIYF. CDR3 in DNA: TGCGCCAGCAGCTTGGGGACTGGAAACACCATATATTTT.

The rearrangement links TRBV9 to TRBJ1-3; D is unresolved. The CDR3 consists of 19 residues. The germline gives CDR1 SGDLS, CDR2 YYNGEE. Trimming pared 4 bases from V and 5 bases from J, leaving 28 bases between. The CDR3 is CASSKPRAGGLGIRNTIYF. The DNA of the CDR3 is TGTGCCAGCAGCAAACCCCGGGCGGGTGGCCTTGGGATTCGAAACACCATATATTTT.

This clonotype was counted ten times or more. CDR3 nucleotides: TGTGCCAGCAGCCTCCCTGCCCTAAGCACAGATACGCAGTATTTT. Its protein is CASSLPALSTDTQYF. The rearrangement joins TRBV7-8 to TRBJ2-3, with D unclear. Between the trimmed V and J ends, which lost 5 bases and 0 bases, there was a span of 12 bases. The CDR3 is 15 amino acids. In germline, CDR1 is SGHVS, CDR2 FQNEAQ.

The chain joins TRBV2 to TRBJ2-5; D may be TRBD2 (5 bases). V lost 7 bases, J lost 5 bases, and 17 bases lay in between. Germline CDR1 reads SNHLY; CDR2 reads FYNNEI. The CDR3 runs 14 residues. This chain's CDR3 is CASNHPRGRETQYF. CDR3 DNA: TGTGCCAGCAATCACCCCCGGGGTAGGGAGACCCAGTACTTC.